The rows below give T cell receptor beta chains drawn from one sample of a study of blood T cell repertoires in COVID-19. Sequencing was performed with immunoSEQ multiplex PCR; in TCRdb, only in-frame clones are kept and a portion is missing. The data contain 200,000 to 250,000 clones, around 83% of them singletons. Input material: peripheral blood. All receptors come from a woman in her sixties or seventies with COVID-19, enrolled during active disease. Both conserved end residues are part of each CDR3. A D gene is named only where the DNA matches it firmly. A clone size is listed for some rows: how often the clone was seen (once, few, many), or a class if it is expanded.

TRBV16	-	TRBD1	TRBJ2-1	TGTGCCAGCAGCCAGGGACAGTTCTACAATGAGCAGTTCTTC	CASSQGQFYNEQFF
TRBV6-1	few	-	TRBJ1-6	TGTGCCAGCAGTGAACGAGTAAGCTCCTATAATTCACCCCTCCACTTT	CASSERVSSYNSPLHF
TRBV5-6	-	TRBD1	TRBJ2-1	TGTGCCAGCAGCCTCTGGGACAGGGGCAATGAGCAGTTCTTC	CASSLWDRGNEQFF
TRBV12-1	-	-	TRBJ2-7	TGTGCCAGCAGCTTCAAATCGGGACTAGCTAGTTACGAGCAGTACTTC	CASSFKSGLASYEQYF
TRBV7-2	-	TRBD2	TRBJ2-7	TGTGCCAGCAGCTTGGGTGGGAGGGCAACCTACGAGCAGTACTTC	CASSLGGRATYEQYF
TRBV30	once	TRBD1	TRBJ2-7	TGTGCCTGGAGTCCTAAGGGACAGGGTTCCTACGAGCAGTACTTC	CAWSPKGQGSYEQYF
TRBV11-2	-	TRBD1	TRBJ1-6	TGTGCCAGCAGCTTAGAAGGGACAGGGGAGTATAATTCACCCCTCCACTTT	CASSLEGTGEYNSPLHF
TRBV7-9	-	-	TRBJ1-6	TGTGCCAGCAGCTTATCGGGGAATAATTCACCCCTCCACTTT	CASSLSGNNSPLHF
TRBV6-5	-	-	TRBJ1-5	TGTGCCAGCAGTTACTCGAGGGGGCAGCCCCAGCATTTT	CASSYSRGQPQHF
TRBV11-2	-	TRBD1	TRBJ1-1	TGTGCCAGCGGTAAAGACAGGGTCCCTGAAGCTTTCTTT	CASGKDRVPEAFF
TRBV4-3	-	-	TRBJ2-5	TGCGCCAGCAGCCAAGACGGGGAGATCGAGACCCAGTACTTC	CASSQDGEIETQYF
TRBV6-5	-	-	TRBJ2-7	TGTGCCAGCAGTTACTCGGGGACTCTATCCTACGAGCAGTACTTC	CASSYSGTLSYEQYF
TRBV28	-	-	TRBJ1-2	TGTGCCAGCAGTTTTAGCGGAGCTAACTATGGCTACACCTTC	CASSFSGANYGYTF
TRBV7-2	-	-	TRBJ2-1	TGTGCCAGCAGCTTAGAACTGGCGGCGGGGTACTACAATGAGCAGTTCTTC	CASSLELAAGYYNEQFF
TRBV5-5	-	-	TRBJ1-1	TGTGCCAGCAGCCCAGCGGGGTATCAGGGGAATCCTGAAGCTTTCTTT	CASSPAGYQGNPEAFF
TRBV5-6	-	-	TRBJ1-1	TGTGCCAGCAGGAATTCGATGAGGAACACTGAAGCTTTCTTT	CASRNSMRNTEAFF
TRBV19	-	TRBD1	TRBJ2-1	TGTGCCAGTAGTATAAACAGGGGACCCTCCTACAATGAGCAGTTCTTC	CASSINRGPSYNEQFF
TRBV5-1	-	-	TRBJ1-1	TGCGCCAGCAGCGGGGTAGGGGTCCCAAGGGGGACTGAAGCTTTCTTT	CASSGVGVPRGTEAFF
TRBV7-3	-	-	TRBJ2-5	TGTGCCAGCAGCCCACAGGGTCCCACGATGCCAGAGACCCAGTACTTC	CASSPQGPTMPETQYF
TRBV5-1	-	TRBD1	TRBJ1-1	TGCGCCAGCAGCGGCCGGACAGGGATTGGGACCGCTTTGAACACTGAAGCTTTCTTT	CASSGRTGIGTALNTEAFF
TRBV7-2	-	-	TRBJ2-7	TGTGCCAGCAGCTTTGACAGGCCCTACGAGCAGTACTTC	CASSFDRPYEQYF
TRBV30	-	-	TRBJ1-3	TGTGCCTGGAGTGTACGGTCAGGGGTTAGAAACACCATATATTTT	CAWSVRSGVRNTIYF
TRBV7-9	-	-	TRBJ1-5	TGTGCCAGCAGCAGTCGGACAGAAAGGGGTCAGCCCCAGCATTTT	CASSSRTERGQPQHF
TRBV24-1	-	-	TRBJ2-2	TGTGCCACCAGTGGCCCACCGAAGGGAGTAACTACCGGGGAGCTGTTTTTT	CATSGPPKGVTTGELFF
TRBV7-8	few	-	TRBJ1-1	TGTGCCAGCAGCCCGGTCCGGGGAGTGAACACTGAAGCTTTCTTT	CASSPVRGVNTEAFF
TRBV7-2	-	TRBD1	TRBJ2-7	TGTGCCAGCAGCACATCTTGGGACAGCAGCTCCTACGAGCAGTACTTC	CASSTSWDSSSYEQYF
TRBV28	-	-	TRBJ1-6	TGTGCCAGCAGTTTAGGTTGGGCTGGCCTCCACTTT	CASSLGWAGLHF
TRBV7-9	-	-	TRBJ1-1	TGTGCCAGCAGCTTATACCGGGAAACTGAAGCTTTCTTT	CASSLYRETEAFF
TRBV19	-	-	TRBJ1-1	TGTGCCAGTAGTCCCCCGGGAGGGAGCACTGAAGCTTTCTTT	CASSPPGGSTEAFF
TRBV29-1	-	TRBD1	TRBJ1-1	TGCAGCGTTGATAAGGGGGCGCCGGACACTGAAGCTTTCTTT	CSVDKGAPDTEAFF
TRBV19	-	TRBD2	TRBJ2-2	TGTGCCAGTAAATTACTAGCGGGGGTAAACACCGGGGAGCTGTTTTTT	CASKLLAGVNTGELFF
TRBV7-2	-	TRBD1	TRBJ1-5	TGTGCCAGCAGCTTAGTGACAGGGGGCAATCAGCCCCAGCATTTT	CASSLVTGGNQPQHF
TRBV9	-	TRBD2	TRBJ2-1	TGTGCCAGCAGCGCAGGACTAGCGGGTCACACCGATGAGCAGTTCTTC	CASSAGLAGHTDEQFF
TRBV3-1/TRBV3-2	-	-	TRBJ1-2	TGTGCCAGCAGCCTTTGGGGGCAGGATGGCTACACCTTC	CASSLWGQDGYTF
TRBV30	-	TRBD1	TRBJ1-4	TGTGCCTGGAGTTACCAGGGGGCTCGGGATGAAAAACTGTTTTTT	CAWSYQGARDEKLFF
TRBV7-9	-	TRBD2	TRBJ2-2	TGTGCCAGCAGCCCACCAAGACTAGCGGGTGTCACCGGGGAGCTGTTTTTT	CASSPPRLAGVTGELFF
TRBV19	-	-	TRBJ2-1	TGTGCCAGTAATTTCGGTCATGAGCAGTTCTTC	CASNFGHEQFF
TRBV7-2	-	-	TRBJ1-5	TGTGCCAGCAGCTTCCCAGGACCCGGGGTTCAGCCCCAGCATTTT	CASSFPGPGVQPQHF
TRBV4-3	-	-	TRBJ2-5	TGCGCCAGCAGCCAACAGGTGAATCGGGAGACCCAGTACTTC	CASSQQVNRETQYF
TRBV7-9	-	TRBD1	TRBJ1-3	TGTGCCAGCAGCCCCATTTATAGACCCGGCAGGGACAGAGAGTACACCATATATTTT	CASSPIYRPGRDREYTIYF
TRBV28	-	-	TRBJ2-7	TGTGCCAGCGCGGACAGCCTTTCTAGGTTCGAGCAGTACTTC	CASADSLSRFEQYF
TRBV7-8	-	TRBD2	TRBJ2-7	TGTGCCAGCAGCTTATCGGGGGGAGGGAACGAGCAGTACTTC	CASSLSGGGNEQYF
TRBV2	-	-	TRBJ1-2	TGTGCCAGCAATCCCGCCGGGAACTATGGCTACACCTTC	CASNPAGNYGYTF
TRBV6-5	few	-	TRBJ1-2	TGTGCCAGCAGTCCTTCCGCGGGGATTGGGGGCTACACCTTC	CASSPSAGIGGYTF
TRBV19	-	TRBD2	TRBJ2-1	TGTGCCAGTACCTTAGCGGGGATGAGCTCCTACAATGAGCAGTTCTTC	CASTLAGMSSYNEQFF
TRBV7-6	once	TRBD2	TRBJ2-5	TGTGCCAGCAGCTTAGAGCGGGAGTGGGATCAAGAGACCCAGTACTTC	CASSLEREWDQETQYF
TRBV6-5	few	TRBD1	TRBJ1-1	TGTGCCAGCAGGGGACAGGGGGCAGGGGACACTGAAGCTTTCTTT	CASRGQGAGDTEAFF
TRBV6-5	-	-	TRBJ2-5	TGTGCCAGCACGGGGGGCAGAGCGGAGACCCAGTACTTC	CASTGGRAETQYF
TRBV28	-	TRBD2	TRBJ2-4	TGTGCCAGCAGTGGTCCCAGCGGGCTAGCGGGCAAAAACATTCAGTACTTC	CASSGPSGLAGKNIQYF